This entry concerns a single TCR beta chain. What it binds is unknown. One junction end does not reproduce the germline sequence, and a read error may be involved. The data were taken from a study of graft-versus-host responses after intestinal transplantation. TCRdb's table, derived via immunoSEQ multiplex PCR, lists solely in-frame clones and lacks some. The table has about 86,000 clones, less than 90% seen once. The CDR3 contains 14 residues. Germline loops: CDR1 SGHDN, CDR2 FVKESK. The source material was unstimulated CD4+ T cells sorted from spleen or lymph node cells, sampled before transplant. The chain has TRBV14 and TRBJ2-7; 13 bases fit TRBD2. This receptor was taken from a human donor who was the organ donor for an intestinal transplant. CDR3 coding DNA: TGTGCCAGCAGCCAAGAATTGGGACTAGCGGGGATCAGGTTC. Translation: CASSQELGLAGIRF.